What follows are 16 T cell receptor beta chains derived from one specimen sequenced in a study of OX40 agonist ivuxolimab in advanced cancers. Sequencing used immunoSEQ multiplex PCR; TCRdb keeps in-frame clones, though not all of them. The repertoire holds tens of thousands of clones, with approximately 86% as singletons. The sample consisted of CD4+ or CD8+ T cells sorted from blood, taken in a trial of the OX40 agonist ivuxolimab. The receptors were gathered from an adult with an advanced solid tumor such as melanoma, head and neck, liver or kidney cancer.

CDR3 nucleotides: TGTGCCAGCAGCCGCAGCCAGACAGAAGGGGGTGGCTACACCTTC. It is translated as CASSRSQTEGGGYTF. This sequence joins TRBV6-5 and TRBJ1-2; D might be TRBD1 (6 bases). Germline V gene sequence: CDR1 MNHEY, CDR2 SVGAGI. Between the trimmed V and J ends, which lost 6 bases and 7 bases, there was a span of 21 bases. The CDR3 has 15 amino acids.

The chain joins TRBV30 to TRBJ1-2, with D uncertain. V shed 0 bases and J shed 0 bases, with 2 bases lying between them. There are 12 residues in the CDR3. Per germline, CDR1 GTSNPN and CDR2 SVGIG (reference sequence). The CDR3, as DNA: TGTGCCTGGAGTGTCCCTAACTATGGCTACACCTTC. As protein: CAWSVPNYGYTF.

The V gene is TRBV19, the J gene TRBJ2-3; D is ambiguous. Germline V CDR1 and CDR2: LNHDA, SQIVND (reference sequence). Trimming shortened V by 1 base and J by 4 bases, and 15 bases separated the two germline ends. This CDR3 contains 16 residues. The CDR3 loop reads CASSIGSPGGPDTQYF. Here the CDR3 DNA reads TGTGCCAGTAGTATAGGTTCCCCCGGCGGCCCAGATACGCAGTATTTT. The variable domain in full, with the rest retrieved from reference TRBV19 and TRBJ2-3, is DGGITQSPKYLFRKEGQNVTLSCEQNLNHDAMYWYRQDPGQGLRLIYYSQIVNDFQKGDIAEGYSVSREKKESFPLTVTSAQKNPTAFYLCASSIGSPGGPDTQYFGPGTRLTVL.

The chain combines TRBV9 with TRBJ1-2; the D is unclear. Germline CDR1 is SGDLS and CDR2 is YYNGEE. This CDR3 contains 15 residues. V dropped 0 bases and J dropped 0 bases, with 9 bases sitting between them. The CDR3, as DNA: TGTGCCAGCAGCGTAGAGGGCCAAGCTAACTATGGCTACACCTTC. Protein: CASSVEGQANYGYTF.

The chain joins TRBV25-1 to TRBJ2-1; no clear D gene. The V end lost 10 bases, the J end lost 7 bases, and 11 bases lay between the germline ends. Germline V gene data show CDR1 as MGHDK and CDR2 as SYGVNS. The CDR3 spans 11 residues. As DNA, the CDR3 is TGTGCCACCGCCCATCGGAATGAGCAGTTCTTC. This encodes CATAHRNEQFF.

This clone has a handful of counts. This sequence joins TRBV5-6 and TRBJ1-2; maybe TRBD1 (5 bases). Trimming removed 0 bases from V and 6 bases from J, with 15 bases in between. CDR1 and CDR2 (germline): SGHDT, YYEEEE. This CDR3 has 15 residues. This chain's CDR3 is CASSLVGSEGHGYTF. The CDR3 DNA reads TGTGCCAGCAGCTTGGTCGGGAGTGAGGGGCATGGCTACACCTTC.

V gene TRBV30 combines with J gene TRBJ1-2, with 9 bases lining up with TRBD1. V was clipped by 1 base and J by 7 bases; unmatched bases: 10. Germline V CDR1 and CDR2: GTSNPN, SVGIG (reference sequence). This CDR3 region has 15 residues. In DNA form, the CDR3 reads TGTGCCTGGAGTGCACCAGGACAGGGGCGCTCTGGCTACACCTTC. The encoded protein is CAWSAPGQGRSGYTF.

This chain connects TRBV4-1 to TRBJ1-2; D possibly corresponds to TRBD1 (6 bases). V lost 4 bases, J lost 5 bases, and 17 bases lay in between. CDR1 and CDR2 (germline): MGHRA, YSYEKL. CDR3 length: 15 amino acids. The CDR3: CASSRAFDRSYGYTF. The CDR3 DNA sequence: TGCGCCAGCAGCCGAGCCTTCGACAGGTCTTATGGCTACACCTTC.

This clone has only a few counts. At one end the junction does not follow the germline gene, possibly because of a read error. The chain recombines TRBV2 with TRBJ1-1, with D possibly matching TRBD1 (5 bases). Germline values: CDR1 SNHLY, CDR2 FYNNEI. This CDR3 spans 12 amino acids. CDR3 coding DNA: TGTGCCTGCAGGGTTTTGAACACTGAAGCTTTCTTT. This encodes CACRVLNTEAFF.

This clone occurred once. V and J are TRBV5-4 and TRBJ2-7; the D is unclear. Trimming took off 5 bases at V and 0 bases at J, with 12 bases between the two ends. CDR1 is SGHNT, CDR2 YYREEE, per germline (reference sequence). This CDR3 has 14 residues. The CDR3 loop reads CASSVTSSSYEQYF. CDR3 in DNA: TGTGCCAGCAGTGTGACTTCGAGCTCCTACGAGCAGTACTTC. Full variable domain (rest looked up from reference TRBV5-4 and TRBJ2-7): ETGVTQSPTHLIKTRGQQVTLRCSSQSGHNTVSWYQQALGQGPQFIFQYYREEENGRGNFPPRFSGLQFPNYSSELNVNALELDDSALYLCASSVTSSSYEQYFGPGTRLTVT.

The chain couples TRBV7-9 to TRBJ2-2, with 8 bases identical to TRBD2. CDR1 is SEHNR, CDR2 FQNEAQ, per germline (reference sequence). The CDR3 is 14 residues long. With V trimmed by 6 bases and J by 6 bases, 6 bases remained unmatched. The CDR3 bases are TGTGCCAGCAGAGCGGGGGAGACAGCCGGGGAGCTGTTTTTT. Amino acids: CASRAGETAGELFF.

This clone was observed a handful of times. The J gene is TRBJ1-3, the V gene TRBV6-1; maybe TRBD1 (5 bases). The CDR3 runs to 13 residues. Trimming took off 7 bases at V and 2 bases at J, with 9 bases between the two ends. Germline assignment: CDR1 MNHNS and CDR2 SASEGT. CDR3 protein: CASNGQPGNTIYF. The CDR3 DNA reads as TGTGCCAGCAATGGACAACCTGGAAACACCATATATTTT.

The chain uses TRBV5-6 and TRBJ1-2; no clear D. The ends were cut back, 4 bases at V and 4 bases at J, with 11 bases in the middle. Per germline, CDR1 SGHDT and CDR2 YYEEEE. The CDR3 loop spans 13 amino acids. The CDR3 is CASSPLGSYGYTF. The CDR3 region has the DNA TGTGCCAGCAGCCCCCTTGGGAGCTATGGCTACACCTTC.

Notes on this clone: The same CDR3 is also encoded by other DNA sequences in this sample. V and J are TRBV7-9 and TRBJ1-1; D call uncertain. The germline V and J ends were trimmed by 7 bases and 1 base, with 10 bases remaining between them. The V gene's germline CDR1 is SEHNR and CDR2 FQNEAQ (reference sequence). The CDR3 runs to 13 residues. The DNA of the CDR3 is TGTGCCAGCACCAACCCAGCGAACACTGAAGCTTTCTTT. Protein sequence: CASTNPANTEAFF. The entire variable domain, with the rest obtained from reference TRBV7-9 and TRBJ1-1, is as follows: DTGVSQNPRHKITKRGQNVTFRCDPISEHNRLYWYRQTLGQGPEFLTYFQNEAQLEKSRLLSDRFSAERPKGSFSTLEIQRTEQGDSAMYLCASTNPANTEAFFGQGTRLTVV.

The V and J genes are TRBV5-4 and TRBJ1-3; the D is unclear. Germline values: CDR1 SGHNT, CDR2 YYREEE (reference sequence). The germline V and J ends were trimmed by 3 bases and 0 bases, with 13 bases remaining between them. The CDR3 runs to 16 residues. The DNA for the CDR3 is TGTGCCAGCAGCTCCATTCGGAGATCCTCTGGAAACACCATATATTTT. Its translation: CASSSIRRSSGNTIYF.

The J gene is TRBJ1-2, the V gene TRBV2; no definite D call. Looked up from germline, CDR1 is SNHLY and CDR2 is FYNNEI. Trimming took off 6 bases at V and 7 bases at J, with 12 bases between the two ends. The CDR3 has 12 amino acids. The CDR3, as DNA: TGTGCCAGCAGCCTCCAACTGGGTGGCTACACCTTC. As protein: CASSLQLGGYTF.